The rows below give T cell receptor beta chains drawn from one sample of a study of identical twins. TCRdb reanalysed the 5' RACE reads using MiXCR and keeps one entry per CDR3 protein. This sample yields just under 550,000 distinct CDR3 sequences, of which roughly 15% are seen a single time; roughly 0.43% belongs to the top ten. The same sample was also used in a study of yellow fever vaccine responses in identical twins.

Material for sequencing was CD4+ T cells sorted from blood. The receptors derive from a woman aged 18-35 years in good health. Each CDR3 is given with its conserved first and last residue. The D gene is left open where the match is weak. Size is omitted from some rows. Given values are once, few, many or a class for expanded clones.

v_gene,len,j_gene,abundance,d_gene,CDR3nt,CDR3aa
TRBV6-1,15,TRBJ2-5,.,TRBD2,TGTGCCAGCATGAAAGATCGGGGGGGCCGGGAGACCCAGTACTTC,CASMKDRGGRETQYF
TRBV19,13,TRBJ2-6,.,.,TGTGCCAGTAGAGAGTCTGGGGCCAACGTCCTGACTTTC,CASRESGANVLTF
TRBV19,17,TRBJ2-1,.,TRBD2,TGTGCCAGTAGTGATGGTAGCGGGAGCGCTGGATACAATGAGCAGTTCTTC,CASSDGSGSAGYNEQFF
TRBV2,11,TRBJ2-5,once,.,TGTGCCAGCAGTGGTCCAGAGACCCAGTACTTC,CASSGPETQYF
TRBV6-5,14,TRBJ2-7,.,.,TGTGCCAGCAGTTACACCCCATACCTTGGAGAGCAGTACTTC,CASSYTPYLGEQYF
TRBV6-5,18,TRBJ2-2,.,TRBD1,TGTGCCAGCAGTTACAGTGGGCAGGGGGCCAGTCACACCGGGGAGCTGTTTTTT,CASSYSGQGASHTGELFF
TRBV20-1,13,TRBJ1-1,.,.,TGCAGTGCTAGAGGCCACACGAACACTGAAGCTTTCTTT,CSARGHTNTEAFF
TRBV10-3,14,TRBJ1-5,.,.,TGTGCCATCAGTGAGGGGGAGGGCACTCAGCCCCAGCATTTT,CAISEGEGTQPQHF
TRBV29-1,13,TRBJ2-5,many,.,TGCAGCGTTTTCCAGGGGAATGCGGAGACCCAGTACTTC,CSVFQGNAETQYF
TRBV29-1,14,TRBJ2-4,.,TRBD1,TGCAGCGTCGGACAGGGAGTAGCCAAAAACATTCAGTACTTC,CSVGQGVAKNIQYF
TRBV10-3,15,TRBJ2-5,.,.,TGTGCCATCAGTGAGTCTCAAGGTGGCCAAGAGACCCAGTACTTC,CAISESQGGQETQYF
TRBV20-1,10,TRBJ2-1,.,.,TGCAGTGCTTCCCCTAATGAGCAGTTCTTC,CSASPNEQFF
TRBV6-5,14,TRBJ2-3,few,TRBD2,TGTGCCAGCAGTTCGGGGGGGCGAGGAGATACGCAGTATTTT,CASSSGGRGDTQYF
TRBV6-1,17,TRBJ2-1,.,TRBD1,TGTGCCAGCGGGAAGAGGGCTCGGACAGGGGTGGGGAATGAGCAGTTCTTC,CASGKRARTGVGNEQFF
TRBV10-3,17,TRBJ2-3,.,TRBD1,TGTGCCATCAGTGACTCCCAGGACAGGACCCTTGGGGATACGCAGTATTTT,CAISDSQDRTLGDTQYF
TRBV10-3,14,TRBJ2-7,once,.,TGTGCCATCAGTGAGTCGGAGACAGCCCACGAGCAGTACTTC,CAISESETAHEQYF
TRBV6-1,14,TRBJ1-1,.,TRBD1,TGTGCCAGCAGGAGGACAGGGCTGAGCACTGAAGCTTTCTTT,CASRRTGLSTEAFF
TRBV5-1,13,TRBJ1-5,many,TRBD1,TGCGCCAGCAGCGGAACAGGGGGCCAGCCCCAGCATTTT,CASSGTGGQPQHF
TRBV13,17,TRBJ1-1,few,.,TGTGCCAGCAGCTTAGGTATGGGGCCACCTATGAACACTGAAGCTTTCTTT,CASSLGMGPPMNTEAFF
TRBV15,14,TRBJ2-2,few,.,TGTGCCACCAGCACCACTAGGGCCACCGGGGAGCTGTTTTTT,CATSTTRATGELFF
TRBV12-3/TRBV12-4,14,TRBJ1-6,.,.,TGTGCCAGCAGTTTATGGGGGCACGGTTCACCCCTCCACTTT,CASSLWGHGSPLHF
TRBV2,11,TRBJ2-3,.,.,TGTGCCTTCCGCTCGGGGGATACGCAGTATTTT,CAFRSGDTQYF
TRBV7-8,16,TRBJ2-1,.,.,TGTGCCAGCAGCTTAACGAACCAGCGGGTATACAATGAGCAGTTCTTC,CASSLTNQRVYNEQFF
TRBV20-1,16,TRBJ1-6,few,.,TGCAGTGCTAGTGGAGGAGTTTCAGGACGGCCTTCACCCCTCCACTTT,CSASGGVSGRPSPLHF
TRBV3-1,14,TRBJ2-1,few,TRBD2,TGTGCCAGCAGCGTCGGGACTAGCGAGGGTGAGCAGTTCTTC,CASSVGTSEGEQFF
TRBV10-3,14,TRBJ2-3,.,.,TGTGCCATCAGCCGGGGGACAACCACAGATACGCAGTATTTT,CAISRGTTTDTQYF
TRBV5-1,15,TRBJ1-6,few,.,TGCGCCAGCAGCTTGGAGGGCAGGGCGAATTCACCCCTCCACTTT,CASSLEGRANSPLHF
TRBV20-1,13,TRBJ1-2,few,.,TGCAGTGCTAGAGCCCCGCTTAAGCATGGCTACACCTTC,CSARAPLKHGYTF
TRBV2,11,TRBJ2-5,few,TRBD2,TGTGCCAGCGATATAGCGGGGGACCAGTACTTC,CASDIAGDQYF
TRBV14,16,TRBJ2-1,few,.,TGTGCCAGCAGCCACTATAGCGGAACCTCCTACAATGAGCAGTTCTTC,CASSHYSGTSYNEQFF
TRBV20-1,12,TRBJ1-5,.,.,TGCAGTGCTATCATACAGGATCAGCCCCAGCATTTT,CSAIIQDQPQHF
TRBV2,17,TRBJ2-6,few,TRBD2,TGTGCCAGTCGGGGATTAGCGGGAGGAGGTGGGGCCAACGTCCTGACTTTC,CASRGLAGGGGANVLTF
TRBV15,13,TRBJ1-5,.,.,TGTGCCACCAGCAGCAGGGAAGATCAGCCCCAGCATTTT,CATSSREDQPQHF
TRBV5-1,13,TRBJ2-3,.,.,TGCGCCAGCAGGTCTGATAGCACAGATACGCAGTATTTT,CASRSDSTDTQYF
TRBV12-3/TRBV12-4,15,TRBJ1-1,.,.,TGTGCCAGCACCCTCTTTGTGAGGGGCGATTCTGAAGCTTTCTTT,CASTLFVRGDSEAFF
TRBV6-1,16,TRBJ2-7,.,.,TGTGCCACCTTTCCCTGGCGGGACCCCCCCTCCTACGAGCAGTACTTC,CATFPWRDPPSYEQYF
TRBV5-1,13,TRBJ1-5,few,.,TGCGCCAGCAGCTTGCACGGGGATCAGCCCCAGCATTTT,CASSLHGDQPQHF
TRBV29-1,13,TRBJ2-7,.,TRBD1,TGCAGCGTTGAGAGACAGGGGGCGAGGGAGCAGTACTTC,CSVERQGAREQYF
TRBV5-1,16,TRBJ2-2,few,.,TGCGCCAGCGGCATGAGCGGGACAGTGAACACCGGGGAGCTGTTTTTT,CASGMSGTVNTGELFF
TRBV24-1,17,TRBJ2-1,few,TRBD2,TGTGCCACCAGAGGGACTAGCGGGACCCACTCCTACAATGAGCAGTTCTTC,CATRGTSGTHSYNEQFF
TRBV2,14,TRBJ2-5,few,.,TGTGCCAGCAGTGGAGGAGGGGTCCAAGAGACCCAGTACTTC,CASSGGGVQETQYF
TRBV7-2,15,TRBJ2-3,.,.,TGTGCCAGCAGCTCTCAGGGGCCGGCATCGGATACGCAGTATTTT,CASSSQGPASDTQYF
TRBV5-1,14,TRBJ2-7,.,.,TGCGCCAGCAGCTTTACGGGGGCGCGAAACGAGCAGTACTTC,CASSFTGARNEQYF
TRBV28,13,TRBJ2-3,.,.,TGTGCCAGCAGTTTACTCGCCACAGATACGCAGTATTTT,CASSLLATDTQYF
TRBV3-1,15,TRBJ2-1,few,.,TGTGCCAGCAGCCAAGGTACGGGCTACTACAATGAGCAGTTCTTC,CASSQGTGYYNEQFF
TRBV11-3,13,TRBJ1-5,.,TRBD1,TGTGCCAGCAGCTTAGATCGGACAGGTCCCCAGCATTTT,CASSLDRTGPQHF